These 22 T cell receptor beta chains were all obtained from the same sample, sequenced in a study of cytomegalovirus exposure and HLA in healthy donors. The repertoire was sequenced with immunoSEQ multiplex PCR; TCRdb's copy has only in-frame clones and lacks some. In the table there are about 75,000 clones, 85% of which are singletons. Sequencing was carried out using PBMCs. The receptors stem from a man aged 25 to 40 in good health and CMV-seronegative.

The genes are TRBV30 and TRBJ1-2, with D uncertain. From germline, CDR1 is GTSNPN and CDR2 SVGIG (reference sequence). The CDR3 length is 12 residues. V was shortened by 4 bases and J by 1 base, with 7 bases between the two germline ends. CDR3: CAWTPVNYGYTF. DNA for the CDR3: TGTGCCTGGACCCCTGTTAACTATGGCTACACCTTC.

The table lists this clone with a few counts. The V gene is TRBV6-6, the J gene TRBJ1-5; weak D call: TRBD1 (6 bases). There are 15 residues in the CDR3. Germline assignment: CDR1 MNHNY and CDR2 SVGAGI (reference sequence). Trimming took off 6 bases at V and 6 bases at J, with 18 bases between the two ends. The DNA for the CDR3 is TGTGCCAGCAGCCCCAGAGCGGGGGGCGGTCAGCCCCAGCATTTT. Residues: CASSPRAGGGQPQHF.

The chain links TRBV29-1 to TRBJ2-3; 10 bases fit TRBD2. This CDR3 has 15 amino acids. V trimming: 2 bases; J trimming: 4 bases; junction bases outside the gene matches: 6. The germline V gene has CDR1 SQVTM and CDR2 ANQGSEA. In nucleotides, the CDR3 is TGCAGCGTTGAACCAGCGGGAGGGCCCGCAGATACGCAGTATTTT. Translation: CSVEPAGGPADTQYF.

The chain employs TRBV7-3 and TRBJ2-2; the match to TRBD1 covers 7 bases. Germline V gene lookup returns CDR1 SGHTA and CDR2 FQGTGA. V lost 5 bases and J lost 4; bases outside the gene matches: 7. The CDR3 extends over 15 amino acids. CDR3 DNA sequence: TGTGCCAGCAGCCAAAAGACAGGGCCCACCGGGGAGCTGTTTTTT. Its protein is CASSQKTGPTGELFF.

V is TRBV18 and J is TRBJ2-1, with TRBD2 matching over 7 bases. The V gene end was trimmed by 8 bases and the J gene end by 2 bases; junction bases not matched to a gene: 9. CDR1 and CDR2 (germline): KGHSH, LQKENI. The CDR3 runs to 15 residues. The DNA for the CDR3 is TGTGCCAGCCAAACCGTCAGCGGGACCTACAATGAGCAGTTCTTC. Translation gives CASQTVSGTYNEQFF.

This sequence joins TRBV6-1 and TRBJ1-1, with D maybe TRBD1 (5 bases). This CDR3 contains 12 residues. From germline, CDR1 is MNHNS and CDR2 SASEGT. V lost 2 bases, J lost 11 bases, and 12 bases lay in between. In DNA form, the CDR3 reads TGTGCCAGCAGTGAAATTAGGGGCCACGCTTTCTTT. Its protein product is CASSEIRGHAFF.

The chain links TRBV11-2 to TRBJ2-1, with 7 bases fitting TRBD2. Germline V gene data show CDR1 as SGHAT and CDR2 as FQNNGV. The CDR3 contains 19 residues. V lost 5 bases, J lost 7 bases, and 23 bases stayed unmatched. CDR3 coding DNA: TGTGCCAGCAGCCGAACACTCCCTTTTGCGGGAGCAGGAGCGAATGAGCAGTTCTTC. Translated, it gives CASSRTLPFAGAGANEQFF.

V usage is TRBV7-2 and J usage is TRBJ2-7, with D perhaps matching TRBD1 (8 bases). The length of the CDR3 is 13 residues. Trimming removed 4 bases from V and 7 bases from J, with 14 bases in between. Germline V gene data show CDR1 as SGHTA and CDR2 as FQGNSA. The CDR3 region is CASSSIQGGEQYV. CDR3 sequence (DNA): TGTGCCAGCAGCTCCATACAGGGGGGGGAGCAGTACGTC.

This clone was observed a single time. V is TRBV30 and J is TRBJ1-3; D unclear. Per the germline V gene, CDR1 is GTSNPN and CDR2 is SVGIG (reference sequence). V was shortened by 2 bases and J by 0 bases, with 14 bases between the two germline ends. There are 16 residues in the CDR3. The DNA of the CDR3 is TGTGCCTGGAGTATGTCCCGACTGAGCTCTGGAAACACCATATATTTT. As protein: CAWSMSRLSSGNTIYF. Using reference TRBV30 and TRBJ1-3 for the parts outside the CDR3, the full variable domain is SQTIHQWPATLVQPVGSPLSLECTVEGTSNPNLYWYRQAAGRGLQLLFYSVGIGQISSEVPQNLSASRPQDRQFILSSKKLLLSDSGFYLCAWSMSRLSSGNTIYFGEGSWLTVV.

CDR3 DNA sequence: TGTGCCAGCAGTGGAGGACAGGGCGTAAGTCAGCCCCAGCATTTT. It codes for CASSGGQGVSQPQHF. V usage is TRBV2 and J usage is TRBJ1-5, with 8 bases that match TRBD1. This CDR3 has 15 amino acids. Germline-derived CDR1 and CDR2 are SNHLY and FYNNEI. V lost 4 bases to trimming and J lost 6 bases; unmatched junction nucleotides: 8.

The rearrangement links TRBV7-3 to TRBJ1-6; unclear D gene. Trimming shortened V by 1 base and J by 7 bases, and 5 bases separated the two germline ends. The CDR3 length is 13 residues. Germline assignment: CDR1 SGHTA and CDR2 FQGTGA. The CDR3 is CASSLNQNSPLHF. The CDR3 region has the DNA TGTGCCAGCAGCTTAAATCAAAATTCACCCCTCCACTTT.

This clone was recorded once. The chain is built from TRBV7-2 and TRBJ2-2; 8 nucleotides line up with TRBD1. The germline V gene has CDR1 SGHTA and CDR2 FQGNSA. This CDR3 is 16 amino acids long. The J segment lost 5 bases and the V segment lost 0 bases, leaving 5 bases of the junction unmatched. The CDR3 loop is CASSLAGRGRTGELFF. For the CDR3, the DNA is TGTGCCAGCAGCTTAGCGGGCAGGGGGCGAACCGGGGAGCTGTTTTTT.

The rearrangement links TRBV21-1 to TRBJ2-7; the table calls TRBD1, which could not be checked here. TRBV21-1 is a pseudogene segment. This CDR3 is built from 17 residues. In nucleotides, the CDR3 is TGTGCCAGCAGCAAACAAATGGGGACATCCGACTCCTACGAGCAGTACTTC. This sequence encodes CASSKQMGTSDSYEQYF.

The chain uses TRBV7-8 and TRBJ2-3; 9 bases are shared with TRBD1. V shed 0 bases, J shed 6 bases, and the junction held 1 base outside the gene matches. CDR3 length equals 14 residues. The germline CDR1 and CDR2 sequences are SGHVS and FQNEAQ. The CDR3 region is CASSLAGTGDTQYF. Written as DNA, the CDR3 is TGTGCCAGCAGCTTAGCGGGGACAGGGGATACGCAGTATTTT.

The DNA for the CDR3 is TGTGCCAGCACATCCCGGGAGTATAGCAATCAGCCCCAGCATTTT. This gives the protein CASTSREYSNQPQHF. This chain uses TRBV6-1 with TRBJ1-5; D remains unclear. This CDR3 is built from 15 residues. Looked up from germline, CDR1 is MNHNS and CDR2 is SASEGT. With 7 bases removed from V and 0 bases from J, the gap between germline ends came to 13 bases.

The chain links TRBV6-1 to TRBJ1-4; a possible D gene is TRBD1 (6 bases). V dropped 5 bases and J dropped 8 bases, with 12 bases sitting between them. This CDR3 comprises 13 residues. CDR1 MNHNS and CDR2 SASEGT come from the germline V gene. The CDR3 DNA is TGTGCCAGCAGTTGGGGGCGAGAAGAAAAACTGTTTTTT. This sequence encodes CASSWGREEKLFF.

This chain links TRBV19 with TRBJ2-2, with no clear D. CDR1 is LNHDA and CDR2 is SQIVND in the germline V gene (reference sequence). The CDR3 is made up of 15 amino acids. V lost 3 bases to trimming and J lost 11 bases, with 19 bases between them. CDR3 DNA sequence: TGTGCCAGTAGTATTGAGAGGCAGAGGTTATCAGAGCTGTTTTTT. Its protein product is CASSIERQRLSELFF.

This chain uses TRBV11-3 with TRBJ2-1; the match to TRBD2 covers 11 bases. Germline V gene data show CDR1 as SGHNT and CDR2 as YENEEA. The CDR3 runs to 20 residues. V trimming: 1 base; J trimming: 4 bases; junction bases outside the gene matches: 15. CDR3 region: CASSLGPGSGRAGVYNEQFF. CDR3 in DNA: TGTGCCAGCAGCTTAGGGCCTGGTAGCGGGAGGGCCGGTGTATACAATGAGCAGTTCTTC.

The gene calls are TRBV7-2 and TRBJ2-7; no clear D. Germline V lookup: CDR1 SGHTA, CDR2 FQGNSA. The V end was cut by 2 bases, the J end by 0 bases, with 8 bases between. The CDR3 has 14 amino acids. CDR3 loop: CASSLYESSYEQYF. The CDR3 bases are TGTGCCAGCAGCTTATACGAGAGCTCCTACGAGCAGTACTTC.

The V gene is TRBV7-7, the J gene TRBJ2-2; D is perhaps TRBD1 (5 bases). The V and J ends lost 5 bases and 1 base respectively, with 11 bases between them. Germline CDR1 and CDR2: SSHAT and FNYEAQ (reference sequence). There are 15 residues in the CDR3. The CDR3 bases are TGTGCCAGCAGCCCCCTTACAGGGAACACCGGGGAGCTGTTTTTT. Amino acids: CASSPLTGNTGELFF.

Turning to this clone: Other DNA sequences in this specimen translate into the identical CDR3. The chain is built from TRBV2 and TRBJ2-7, with 11 bases lining up with TRBD1. Germline assignment: CDR1 SNHLY and CDR2 FYNNEI. V was clipped by 6 bases and J by 4 bases; unmatched bases: 5. There are 14 residues in the CDR3. CDR3 bases: TGTGCCAGCAGGCACGGGACAGGGGGTTACGAGCAGTACTTC. Its translation is CASRHGTGGYEQYF.

This chain connects TRBV6-1 to TRBJ2-7; D is unresolved. In germline, CDR1 is MNHNS, CDR2 SASEGT. The CDR3 length is 12 residues. V dropped 6 bases and J dropped 2 bases, with 8 bases sitting between them. CDR3 loop: CASSLWAYEQYV. For the CDR3, the DNA is TGTGCCAGCAGCCTTTGGGCCTACGAGCAGTACGTC.